Listed here are 26 T cell receptor beta chains from one sample, sequenced in a study of cytomegalovirus exposure and HLA in healthy donors. Researchers ran the PCR with 60 Vbeta and 13 Jbeta primers. The method was immunoSEQ multiplex PCR; TCRdb's version includes in-frame clones alone and lacks a portion of them. In the table there are under 200,000 clones, 75% to 90% of which are singletons. Material: PBMCs. The receptors here all came from a woman aged 30 to 39 in good health and CMV-seronegative.

The rearrangement links TRBV5-5 to TRBJ2-7; 10 nucleotides line up with TRBD1. The germline gives CDR1 SGHKS, CDR2 YYEKEE (reference sequence). V shed 0 bases and J 3 bases; nucleotides not matched to a gene: 6. This CDR3 region has 16 residues. The CDR3 nucleotides read TGTGCCAGCAGCTTGGATCTTGGGGACAGGGGCTACGAGCAGTACTTC. Its translation: CASSLDLGDRGYEQYF.

As to this clone: A junction boundary mismatches the germline segment, possibly from a read error. The chain is built from TRBV7-7 and TRBJ2-5; 9 bases are a match to TRBD2. Per germline, CDR1 SSHAT and CDR2 FNYEAQ (reference sequence). CDR3 length: 16 amino acids. The CDR3 DNA sequence: TGTGCTAGCAGCTTTCAGCCAGCGGGAGGAACAGAGACCCAGTACTTC. This translates into CASSFQPAGGTETQYF.

The gene calls are TRBV11-2 and TRBJ2-1, with 9 bases that match TRBD2. CDR1 SGHAT and CDR2 FQNNGV come from the germline V gene. V was pared by 6 bases and J by 9 bases, with 12 bases of the junction left unmatched. CDR3 length: 15 amino acids. Here the CDR3 reads CASRVVRGRATEQFF. As DNA, the CDR3 is TGTGCCAGCAGGGTAGTTCGCGGGAGGGCCACTGAGCAGTTCTTC.

V is TRBV2 and J is TRBJ1-1, with D unclear. The CDR3 consists of 13 residues. The germline V gene encodes CDR1 SNHLY and CDR2 FYNNEI. The V end was cut by 7 bases, the J end by 1 base, with 10 bases between. Written as DNA, the CDR3 is TGTGCCAGCACTCTACAGACGAACACTGAAGCTTTCTTT. Protein: CASTLQTNTEAFF.

The chain is built from TRBV5-1 and TRBJ2-1, with TRBD1 identical over 7 bases. V trimming: 7 bases; J trimming: 4 bases; junction bases outside the gene matches: 8. Germline V CDR1 and CDR2: SGHRS, YFSETQ. The CDR3 runs 14 residues. DNA for the CDR3: TGCGCCAGCCGAAGGGGACAGAGTTACAATGAGCAGTTCTTC. This gives the protein CASRRGQSYNEQFF.

This sequence joins TRBV11-1 and TRBJ2-7, with 10 bases fitting TRBD1. V dropped 5 bases and J dropped 5; count of bases not matched to a gene: 3. CDR1 SGHAT and CDR2 FQDESV come from the germline V gene (reference sequence). There are 13 residues in the CDR3. The CDR3 sequence is CASSRDRGHEQYF. The CDR3 DNA sequence: TGTGCCAGCAGCCGGGACAGGGGCCACGAGCAGTACTTC.

The J gene is TRBJ2-7, the V gene TRBV29-1, with 7 bases aligning to TRBD2. Per germline, CDR1 SQVTM and CDR2 ANQGSEA. The trim removed 6 bases at V and 0 bases at J, leaving 11 bases unmatched. This CDR3 has 15 amino acids. The CDR3 sequence: CSVFLGGTVSYEQYF. The CDR3 nucleotides are TGCAGCGTCTTCTTGGGGGGGACTGTCTCCTACGAGCAGTACTTC.

This sequence joins TRBV7-9 and TRBJ2-1; D is unclear. Germline loops: CDR1 SEHNR, CDR2 FQNEAQ (reference sequence). Trimming took 2 bases from V and 5 from J, leaving 4 bases between them. CDR3 size: 12 residues. The CDR3 spells CASSLRDNEQFF. The CDR3 nucleotides read TGTGCCAGCAGCTTACGTGACAATGAGCAGTTCTTC.

V is TRBV25-1 and J is TRBJ2-7; weak D call: TRBD2 (5 bases). Per germline, CDR1 MGHDK and CDR2 SYGVNS. Trimming shortened V by 4 bases and J by 7 bases, and 8 bases separated the two germline ends. The CDR3 consists of 11 residues. The CDR3 DNA reads as TGTGCCAGCAGTGGGGCGGGTGAGCAGTACTTC. Translation: CASSGAGEQYF.

The chain uses TRBV19 and TRBJ1-2; tentatively, D is TRBD1 (6 bases). CDR3 length: 14 amino acids. The germline CDR1 and CDR2 sequences are LNHDA and SQIVND (reference sequence). Trimming left V 6 bases short and J 2 bases short, with 13 bases between. CDR3 sequence: CASRYGQYNYGYTF. The CDR3 coding sequence is TGTGCCAGTAGATACGGACAGTACAACTATGGCTACACCTTC.

The chain joins TRBV25-1 to TRBJ2-1, with 7 bases fitting TRBD2. V lost 3 bases and J lost 12; bases outside the gene matches: 14. The CDR3 is 15 residues long. From germline, CDR1 is MGHDK and CDR2 SYGVNS. The CDR3 spells CASSDLLPGTGGQFF. The CDR3 DNA is TGTGCCAGCAGTGATCTACTTCCGGGGACGGGGGGGCAGTTCTTC.

The V and J genes are TRBV14 and TRBJ2-7, with 8 positions matching TRBD1. V was clipped by 1 base and J by 3 bases; unmatched bases: 8. This CDR3 comprises 16 residues. CDR1 and CDR2 from the germline V gene are SGHDN and FVKESK. In nucleotides, the CDR3 is TGTGCCAGCAGCCAAGCCCGACAGGGGACTTTCTACGAGCAGTACTTC. Amino acid sequence: CASSQARQGTFYEQYF.

The J gene is TRBJ1-4, the V gene TRBV28; TRBD1 might be the D (6 bases). V was shortened by 5 bases and J by 0 bases, with 7 bases between the two germline ends. This CDR3 has 14 amino acids. Germline V gives CDR1 MDHEN, CDR2 SYDVKM. The CDR3 protein is CASSRQATNEKLFF. Here the CDR3 DNA reads TGTGCCAGCAGTCGACAGGCAACTAATGAAAAACTGTTTTTT. Filled out from reference TRBV28 and TRBJ1-4, the complete variable domain reads DVKVTQSSRYLVKRTGEKVFLECVQDMDHENMFWYRQDPGLGLRLIYFSYDVKMKEKGDIPEGYSVSREKKERFSLILESASTNQTSMYLCASSRQATNEKLFFGSGTQLSVL.

This clone came up once. The chain employs TRBV11-2 and TRBJ1-1; no definite D call. Germline V gene sequence: CDR1 SGHAT, CDR2 FQNNGV. Trimming stripped 3 bases from V and 2 bases from J, with 13 bases between. The CDR3 runs 15 residues. CDR3 protein: CASSFPEGTNTEAFF. DNA for the CDR3: TGTGCCAGCAGCTTTCCGGAGGGAACCAACACTGAAGCTTTCTTT.

CDR3 sequence: CASSPQGGEQYF. In DNA, the CDR3 is TGTGCCAGTAGTCCCCAAGGGGGCGAGCAGTACTTC. The V call is TRBV19, the J call TRBJ2-7; tentative D call: TRBD1 (6 bases). V lost 5 bases to trimming and J lost 6 bases, with 11 bases between them. Germline V lookup: CDR1 LNHDA, CDR2 SQIVND (reference sequence). The CDR3 consists of 12 residues.

This clone was seen only a few times. The chain combines TRBV27 with TRBJ1-2; TRBD1 matches at 11 bases. With 3 bases clipped from V and 5 bases from J, the junction kept 2 bases outside the gene matches. Germline loops: CDR1 MNHEY, CDR2 SMNVEV (reference sequence). This CDR3 has 14 residues. The CDR3 here is CASSFGTGGYGYTF. CDR3 bases: TGTGCCAGCAGTTTCGGGACAGGGGGATATGGCTACACCTTC.

The chain is built from TRBV19 and TRBJ2-7; D may be TRBD2 (5 bases). Between the trimmed V and J ends, which lost 5 bases and 2 bases, there was a span of 13 bases. Germline lookup yields CDR1 LNHDA and CDR2 SQIVND (reference sequence). The CDR3 extends over 14 amino acids. The CDR3 coding sequence is TGTGCCAGTAGTGAGGGTGACACCGCCTACGAGCAGTACTTC. Protein product: CASSEGDTAYEQYF.

This clone was seen more than once but under ten times. The gene calls are TRBV6-6 and TRBJ1-5, with D perhaps matching TRBD1 (5 bases). CDR1 and CDR2 from the germline V gene are MNHNY and SVGAGI (reference sequence). V lost 4 bases, J lost 4 bases, and 14 bases lay in between. The CDR3 loop spans 15 amino acids. The chain's CDR3 is CASSSFGGLNQPQHF. The DNA of the CDR3 is TGTGCCAGCAGTTCCTTCGGGGGACTTAATCAGCCCCAGCATTTT.

This rearrangement joins TRBV18 to TRBJ2-3, with 9 nucleotides matching TRBD1. The length of the CDR3 is 14 residues. The germline CDR1 and CDR2 sequences are KGHSH and LQKENI. Trimming removed 2 bases from V and 4 bases from J; junction bases left unmatched: 1. The CDR3 reads CASSPGTGPDTQYF. The CDR3 DNA reads as TGTGCCAGCTCACCAGGGACAGGGCCAGATACGCAGTATTTT.

V and J are TRBV28 and TRBJ2-7; TRBD2 is a possible D gene (5 bases). The CDR3 runs 12 residues. V lost 9 bases, J lost 7 bases, and 16 bases lay in between. CDR1 and CDR2 from the germline V gene are MDHEN and SYDVKM. As DNA, the CDR3 is TGTGCCAGTCGCGGGTCTGTCCGGGAGCAGTACTTC. This translates into CASRGSVREQYF.

The chain carries TRBV27 and TRBJ1-1, with TRBD1 matching 8 bases. V dropped 8 bases and J dropped 5; count of bases not matched to a gene: 10. Germline V gene lookup returns CDR1 MNHEY and CDR2 SMNVEV (reference sequence). The CDR3 runs 14 residues. Written as DNA, the CDR3 is TGTGCCAGCGCTACCCAGGGGGCGCGGACTGAAGCTTTCTTT. This codes for CASATQGARTEAFF.

This clone was seen a few times. The chain links TRBV6-1 to TRBJ2-1; D gene ambiguous. In germline, CDR1 is MNHNS, CDR2 SASEGT. This CDR3 contains 15 residues. V was cut by 6 bases and J by 2 bases, with 14 bases left in between. The CDR3 coding sequence is TGTGCCAGCAGGTTTTCAGGAACCCCCTACAATGAGCAGTTCTTC. It yields the protein CASRFSGTPYNEQFF.

This clone showed up just a few times. V gene TRBV19 combines with J gene TRBJ2-7; D remains ambiguous. The CDR3 has 14 residues. Trimming cost V 0 bases and J 6 bases, with 12 bases left between them. Germline lookup yields CDR1 LNHDA and CDR2 SQIVND (reference sequence). CDR3 nucleotide sequence: TGTGCCAGTAGTATAGATCATAGCAGTTCCGAGCAGTACTTC. This codes for CASSIDHSSSEQYF.

The chain links TRBV7-6 to TRBJ2-4; D perhaps matches TRBD1 (6 bases). This CDR3 contains 17 residues. V was trimmed by 1 base and J by 3 bases, leaving 16 bases between them. Germline loops: CDR1 SGHVS, CDR2 FNYEAQ. Here the CDR3 DNA reads TGTGCCAGCAGCTTAGATGTGCCAGGGGTAGGCAAAAACATTCAGTACTTC. This gives the protein CASSLDVPGVGKNIQYF. The full variable domain, with the rest looked up from reference TRBV7-6 and TRBJ2-4, is GAGVSQSPRYKVTKRGQDVALRCDPISGHVSLYWYRQALGQGPEFLTYFNYEAQQDKSGLPNDRFSAERPEGSISTLTIQRTEQRDSAMYRCASSLDVPGVGKNIQYFGAGTRLSVL.

The chain has TRBV5-4 and TRBJ2-5; 9 bases fit TRBD2. Trimming took 4 bases from V and 2 from J; bases not matched to a gene: 9. Germline assignment: CDR1 SGHNT and CDR2 YYREEE (reference sequence). The CDR3 has 16 amino acids. CDR3 region: CASSPPPAGGQETQYF. In DNA, the CDR3 is TGTGCCAGCAGCCCCCCACCAGCGGGGGGACAAGAGACCCAGTACTTC. The full variable domain, with the rest looked up from reference TRBV5-4 and TRBJ2-5, is ETGVTQSPTHLIKTRGQQVTLRCSSQSGHNTVSWYQQALGQGPQFIFQYYREEENGRGNFPPRFSGLQFPNYSSELNVNALELDDSALYLCASSPPPAGGQETQYFGPGTRLLVL.

V usage is TRBV5-1 and J usage is TRBJ2-7; 10 nucleotides line up with TRBD1. Trimming removed 1 base from V and 6 bases from J; junction bases left unmatched: 4. This CDR3 contains 14 residues. Germline lookup yields CDR1 SGHRS and CDR2 YFSETQ. CDR3 DNA: TGCGCCAGCAGCTTGTCAGGGACAGGGGTCGAGCAGTACTTC. Translation gives CASSLSGTGVEQYF.